This T cell receptor (beta chain) emerged from a study of blood T cell repertoires in COVID-19. On the study more broadly: From the United States, Italy and Spain came samples of acute and convalescent COVID-19. T cells, B-cell-depleted T cells, or PBMCs supplied cDNA or gDNA.

Patients at the Seattle site were enrolled during active infection and followed longitudinally. Looked up from germline, CDR1 is SGHVS and CDR2 is FQNEAQ. This CDR3 is built from 11 residues. Deletions cut 4 bases from V and 7 bases from J, with 7 bases between. Per the authors' pipeline: It was from reference gene primer amplification that nucleated cell counts were estimated. Here immunoSEQ multiplex PCR was the method, and the copy in TCRdb shows in-frame clones only, minus some. D and trimming were read from the DNA, whereas the V and J calls and clone size are those reported in that table. The sample consists of almost 400,000 clones, approximately 89% of them appearing once.

The rearrangement links TRBV7-8 to TRBJ1-1; D unclear. The receptor was isolated from a woman in her sixties or seventies with COVID-19, enrolled during active disease. The sequencing sample was made of peripheral blood. CDR3 protein: CASSSAGEAFF. The CDR3 DNA follows: TGTGCCAGCAGCTCTGCGGGTGAAGCTTTCTTT.